A selection of T cell receptor beta chains follows, all from one sample in a study of blood T cell repertoires in COVID-19. Here immunoSEQ multiplex PCR was the method, and the copy in TCRdb shows in-frame clones only, minus some. The sample consists of around 180,000 clones, roughly 77% of them appearing once. Specimen: peripheral blood. These receptors were obtained from an elderly woman with COVID-19, enrolled during active disease. The CDR3 runs from the conserved cysteine through the conserved F or W. The D gene is left open where the match is weak. Size is omitted from some rows. Given values are once, few, many or a class for expanded clones.

clone size	D gene	V gene	J gene	CDR3 DNA	CDR3 protein
few	TRBD2	TRBV7-2	TRBJ2-3	TGTGCCAGCACCCCAAGGGCTAGCGGGAGGTCAGATACGCAGTATTTT	CASTPRASGRSDTQYF
.	.	TRBV28	TRBJ2-7	TGTGCCAGCAGTTTATTCGGGTACGAGCAGTACTTC	CASSLFGYEQYF
.	TRBD1	TRBV19	TRBJ1-2	TGTGCCAGTAGTATAGATCCCGGACAGGGGGTTTCTGGCTACACCTTC	CASSIDPGQGVSGYTF
few	TRBD1	TRBV2	TRBJ1-3	TGTGCCAGCAGTGAGAGGGGGCCCTACTCTGGAAACACCATATATTTT	CASSERGPYSGNTIYF
.	.	TRBV10-2	TRBJ2-7	TGCGCCACCACGACAGACCTCTCCTACGAGCAGTACTTC	CATTTDLSYEQYF
.	TRBD1	TRBV19	TRBJ1-1	TGTGCCAGTAGTGGAGGACAGGGGAAGAACACTGAAGCTTTCTTT	CASSGGQGKNTEAFF
.	.	TRBV6-5	TRBJ2-5	TGTGCCAGCAGTTACTCAAGCCTCTATGGGACCCAGTACTTC	CASSYSSLYGTQYF
.	TRBD2	TRBV13	TRBJ2-7	TGTGCCAGCAGCTTAGCGACTAGCGGGAATGACGAGCAGTACTTC	CASSLATSGNDEQYF
.	.	TRBV5-4	TRBJ1-2	TGTGCCAGCAGCTTGGGGGGTCCTGGACTCTATGGCTACACCTTC	CASSLGGPGLYGYTF
.	.	TRBV30	TRBJ2-7	TGTGCCTGGAGTCAGTATTCGGGGTACGAGCAGTACTTC	CAWSQYSGYEQYF
.	.	TRBV7-9	TRBJ2-2	TGTGCCAGCAGCTTCCCATTCTACGGGGCCGGGGAGCTGTTTTTT	CASSFPFYGAGELFF
.	TRBD1	TRBV27	TRBJ2-6	TGTGCCAGCAGTTTATCCGGGACAGTCTCTGGGGCCAACGTCCTGACTTTC	CASSLSGTVSGANVLTF
once	.	TRBV5-1	TRBJ1-1	TGCGCCAGCAGCCCAGACAGGCTGGTAGCTTTCTTT	CASSPDRLVAFF
.	TRBD2	TRBV2	TRBJ2-2	TGTGCCATCATAGCGGGCCCTTCCACCGGGGAGCTGTTTTTT	CAIIAGPSTGELFF
.	.	TRBV21-1	TRBJ2-1	TGTGCCAGCAGCAAAGAGCGGTGGTTCTCCTACAATGAGCAGTTCTTC	CASSKERWFSYNEQFF
.	.	TRBV7-3	TRBJ2-5	TGTGCCAGCAGCTTAAGCGCGGCAGGGGAGGAGACCCAGTACTTC	CASSLSAAGEETQYF
.	TRBD2	TRBV15	TRBJ2-1	TGTGCCACCAGCAGGATGACTAGCGGGAGCTCTATCATCGATGAGCAGTTCTTC	CATSRMTSGSSIIDEQFF
.	TRBD2	TRBV9	TRBJ2-1	TGTGCCAGCAGCCCGACTAGCGCTGAGCAGTTCTTC	CASSPTSAEQFF
many	TRBD2	TRBV7-6	TRBJ2-7	TGTGCCAGCAGCGTGGGACTAGCGGGGACCTCCTACGAGCAGTACTTC	CASSVGLAGTSYEQYF
.	TRBD2	TRBV24-1	TRBJ2-3	TGTGCCACCAGTTCTACCAGCGGGGGGGCAACAGATACGCAGTATTTT	CATSSTSGGATDTQYF
.	TRBD1	TRBV5-1	TRBJ1-1	TGCGCCAGCAGCTTAGGGACAGGGGACACTGAAGCTTTCTTT	CASSLGTGDTEAFF
.	TRBD1	TRBV19	TRBJ1-2	TGTGCCAGTAGTATGCCCCACAGGGGGGCATATGGCTACACCTTC	CASSMPHRGAYGYTF